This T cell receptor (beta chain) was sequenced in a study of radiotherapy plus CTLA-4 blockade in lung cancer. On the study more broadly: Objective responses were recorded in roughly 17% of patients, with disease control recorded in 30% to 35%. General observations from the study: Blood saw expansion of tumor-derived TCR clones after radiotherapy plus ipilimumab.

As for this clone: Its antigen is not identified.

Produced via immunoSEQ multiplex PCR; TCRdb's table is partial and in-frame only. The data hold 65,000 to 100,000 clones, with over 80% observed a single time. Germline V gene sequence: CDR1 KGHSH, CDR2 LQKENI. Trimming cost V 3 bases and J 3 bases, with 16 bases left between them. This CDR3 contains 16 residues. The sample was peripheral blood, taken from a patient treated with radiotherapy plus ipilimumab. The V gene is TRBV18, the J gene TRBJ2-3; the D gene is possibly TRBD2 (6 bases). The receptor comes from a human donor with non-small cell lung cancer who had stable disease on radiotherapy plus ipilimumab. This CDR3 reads CASSPRGAGNTDTQYF. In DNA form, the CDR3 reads TGTGCCAGCTCACCCCGCGGCGCGGGGAATACAGATACGCAGTATTTT.